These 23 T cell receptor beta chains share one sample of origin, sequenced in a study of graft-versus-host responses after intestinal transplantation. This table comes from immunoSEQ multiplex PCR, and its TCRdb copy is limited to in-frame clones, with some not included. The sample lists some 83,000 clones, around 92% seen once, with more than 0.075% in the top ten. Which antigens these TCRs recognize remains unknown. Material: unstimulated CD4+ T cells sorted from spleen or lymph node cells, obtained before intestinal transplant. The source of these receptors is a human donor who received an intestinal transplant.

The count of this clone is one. CDR3 nucleotides: TGTGCCAGCAGTTACTCGACGGCGGGGGCAGGACAGCCCCAGCATTTT. Protein sequence: CASSYSTAGAGQPQHF. The chain links TRBV6-5 to TRBJ1-5; D is possibly TRBD1 (6 bases). This CDR3 region has 16 residues. Germline CDR1 MNHEY, CDR2 SVGAGI. V gave up 0 bases and J gave up 7 bases, with 16 bases separating them.

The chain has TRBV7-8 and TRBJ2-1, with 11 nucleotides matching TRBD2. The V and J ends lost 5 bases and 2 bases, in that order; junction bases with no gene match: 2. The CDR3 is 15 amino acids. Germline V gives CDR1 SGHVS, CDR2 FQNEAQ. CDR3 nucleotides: TGTGCCAGCAGCCTTAGCGGGGGGGCCTACAATGAGCAGTTCTTC. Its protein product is CASSLSGGAYNEQFF. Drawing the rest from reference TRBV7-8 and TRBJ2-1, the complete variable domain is GAGVSQSPRYKVAKRGQDVALRCDPISGHVSLFWYQQALGQGPEFLTYFQNEAQLDKSGLPSDRFFAERPEGSVSTLKIQRTQQEDSAVYLCASSLSGGAYNEQFFGPGTRLTVL.

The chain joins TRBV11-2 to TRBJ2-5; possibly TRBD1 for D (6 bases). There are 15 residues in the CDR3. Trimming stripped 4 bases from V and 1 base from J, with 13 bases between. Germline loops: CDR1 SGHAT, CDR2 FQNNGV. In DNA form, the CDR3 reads TGTGCCAGCAGCTCCAGGACAGCTTCCCAAGAGACCCAGTACTTC. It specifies CASSSRTASQETQYF.

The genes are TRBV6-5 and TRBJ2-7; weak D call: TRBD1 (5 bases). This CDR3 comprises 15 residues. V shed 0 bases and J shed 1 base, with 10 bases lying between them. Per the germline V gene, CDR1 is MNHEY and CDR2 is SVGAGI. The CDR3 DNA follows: TGTGCCAGCAGTTACTCGCCAGGGAAGTCCTACGAGCAGTACTTC. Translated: CASSYSPGKSYEQYF.

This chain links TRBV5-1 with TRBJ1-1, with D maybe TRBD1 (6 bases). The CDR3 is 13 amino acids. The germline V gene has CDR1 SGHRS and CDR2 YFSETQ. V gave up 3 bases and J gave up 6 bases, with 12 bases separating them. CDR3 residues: CASSYTGSAEAFF. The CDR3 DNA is TGCGCCAGCAGCTACACAGGGAGTGCTGAAGCTTTCTTT.

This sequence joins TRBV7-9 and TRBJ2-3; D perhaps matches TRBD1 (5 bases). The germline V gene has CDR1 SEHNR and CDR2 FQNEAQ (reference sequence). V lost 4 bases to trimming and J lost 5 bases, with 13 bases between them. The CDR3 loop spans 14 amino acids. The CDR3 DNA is TGTGCCAGCAGCTCACAGGCTTCGTTAGATACGCAGTATTTT. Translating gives CASSSQASLDTQYF.

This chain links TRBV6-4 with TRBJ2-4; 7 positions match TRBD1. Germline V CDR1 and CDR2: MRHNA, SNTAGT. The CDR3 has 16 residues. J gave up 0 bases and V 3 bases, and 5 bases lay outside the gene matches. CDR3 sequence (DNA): TGTGCCAGCAGTGATCCCGGGACAGCAGCCAAAAACATTCAGTACTTC. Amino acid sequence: CASSDPGTAAKNIQYF.

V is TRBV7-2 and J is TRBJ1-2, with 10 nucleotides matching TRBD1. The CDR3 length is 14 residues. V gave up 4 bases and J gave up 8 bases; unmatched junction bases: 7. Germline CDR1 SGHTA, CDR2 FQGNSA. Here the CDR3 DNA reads TGTGCCAGCAGCTCCCGGACAGGGGGGGTAGGCTACACCTTC. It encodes CASSSRTGGVGYTF.

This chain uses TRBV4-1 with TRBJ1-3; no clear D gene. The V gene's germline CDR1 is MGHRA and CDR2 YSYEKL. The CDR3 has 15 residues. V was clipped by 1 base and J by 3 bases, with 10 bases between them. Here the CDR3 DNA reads TGCGCCAGCAGCCAAGTTTGGCGGAGTGGAAACACCATATATTTT. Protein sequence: CASSQVWRSGNTIYF.

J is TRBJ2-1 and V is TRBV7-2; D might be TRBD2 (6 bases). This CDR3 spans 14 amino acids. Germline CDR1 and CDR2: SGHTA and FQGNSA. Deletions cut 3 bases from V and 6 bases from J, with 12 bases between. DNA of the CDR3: TGTGCCAGCAGCTTCGGGGGTTTCGGCAATGAGCAGTTCTTC. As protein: CASSFGGFGNEQFF.

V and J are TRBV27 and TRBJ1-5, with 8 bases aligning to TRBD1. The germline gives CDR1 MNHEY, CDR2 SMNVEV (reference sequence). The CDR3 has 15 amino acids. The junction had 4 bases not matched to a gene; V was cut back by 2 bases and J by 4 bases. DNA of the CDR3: TGTGCCAGCAGTTTAACCAGACAGGGGAATCAGCCCCAGCATTTT. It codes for CASSLTRQGNQPQHF.

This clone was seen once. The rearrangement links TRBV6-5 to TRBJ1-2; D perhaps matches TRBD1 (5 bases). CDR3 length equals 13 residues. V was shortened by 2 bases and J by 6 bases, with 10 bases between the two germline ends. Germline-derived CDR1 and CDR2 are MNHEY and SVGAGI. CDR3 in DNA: TGTGCCAGCAGTTACGGCCGGGGGAATGGCTACACCTTC. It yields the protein CASSYGRGNGYTF.

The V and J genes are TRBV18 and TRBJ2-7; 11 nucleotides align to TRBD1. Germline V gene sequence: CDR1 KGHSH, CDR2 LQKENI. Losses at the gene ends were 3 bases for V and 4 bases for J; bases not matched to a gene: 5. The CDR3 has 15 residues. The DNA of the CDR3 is TGTGCCAGCTCACCCCGGACAGGGGGCAAATACGAGCAGTACTTC. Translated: CASSPRTGGKYEQYF.

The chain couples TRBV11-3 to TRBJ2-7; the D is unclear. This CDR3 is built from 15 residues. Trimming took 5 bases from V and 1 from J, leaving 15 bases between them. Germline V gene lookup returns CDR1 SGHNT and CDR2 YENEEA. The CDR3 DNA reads TGTGCCAGCAGCCCCCAGAGACTTCTTTCCTACGAGCAGTACTTC. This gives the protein CASSPQRLLSYEQYF.

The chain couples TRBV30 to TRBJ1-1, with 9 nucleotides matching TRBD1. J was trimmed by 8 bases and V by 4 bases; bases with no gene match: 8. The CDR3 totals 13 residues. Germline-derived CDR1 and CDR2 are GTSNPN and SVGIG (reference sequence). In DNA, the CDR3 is TGTGCCTGGAAGGGGACAGGGTTTTGGGAAGCTTTCTTT. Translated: CAWKGTGFWEAFF.

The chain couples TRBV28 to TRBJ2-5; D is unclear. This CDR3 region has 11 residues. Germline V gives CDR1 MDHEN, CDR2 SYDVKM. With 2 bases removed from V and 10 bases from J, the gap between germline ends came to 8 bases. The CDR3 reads CASSLVSHQYF. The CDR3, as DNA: TGTGCCAGCAGTTTAGTTTCCCACCAGTACTTC.

The CDR3 spells CASSLGRGNYGYTF. The CDR3 coding sequence is TGCGCCAGCAGCTTGGGCAGGGGGAACTATGGCTACACCTTC. The rearrangement uses TRBV5-1 and TRBJ1-2; 7 bases align to TRBD1. The ends lost 0 bases at V and 2 bases at J; junction bases unmatched: 1. Per germline, CDR1 SGHRS and CDR2 YFSETQ. The CDR3 covers 14 residues.

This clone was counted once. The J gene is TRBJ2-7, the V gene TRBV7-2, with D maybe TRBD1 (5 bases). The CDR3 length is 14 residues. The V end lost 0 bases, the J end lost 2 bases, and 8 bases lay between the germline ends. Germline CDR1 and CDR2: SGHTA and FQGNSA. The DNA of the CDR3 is TGTGCCAGCAGCTTAGCAGGGGTCGCCTACGAGCAGTACTTC. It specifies CASSLAGVAYEQYF.

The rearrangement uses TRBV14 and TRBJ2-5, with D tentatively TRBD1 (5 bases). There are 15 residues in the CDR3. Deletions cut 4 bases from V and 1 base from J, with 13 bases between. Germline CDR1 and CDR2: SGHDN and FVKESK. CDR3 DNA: TGTGCCAGCAGCCCCCTAAGACAGCTCCAAGAGACCCAGTACTTC. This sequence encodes CASSPLRQLQETQYF.

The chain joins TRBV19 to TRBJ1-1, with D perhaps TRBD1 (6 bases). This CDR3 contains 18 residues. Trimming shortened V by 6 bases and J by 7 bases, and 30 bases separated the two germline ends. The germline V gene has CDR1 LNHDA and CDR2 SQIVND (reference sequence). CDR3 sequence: CASRWRGGNLGRTGEAFF. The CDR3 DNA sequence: TGTGCCAGTAGGTGGAGGGGGGGCAATCTTGGGAGAACCGGTGAAGCTTTCTTT.

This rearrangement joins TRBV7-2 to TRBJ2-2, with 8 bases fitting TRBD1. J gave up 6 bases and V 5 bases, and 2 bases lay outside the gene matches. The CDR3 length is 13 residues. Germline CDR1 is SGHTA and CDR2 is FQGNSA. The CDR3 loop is CASSPTGAGELFF. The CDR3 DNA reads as TGTGCCAGCAGCCCGACAGGGGCCGGGGAGCTGTTTTTT.

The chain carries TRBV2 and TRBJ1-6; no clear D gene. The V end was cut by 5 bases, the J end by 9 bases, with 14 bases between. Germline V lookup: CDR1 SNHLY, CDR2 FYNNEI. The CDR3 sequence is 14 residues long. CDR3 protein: CASSTDKFASPLHF. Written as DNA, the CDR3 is TGTGCCAGCAGTACTGACAAGTTCGCTTCACCCCTCCACTTT.

The DNA for the CDR3 is TGTGCCAGCAGCAAAGGGGCCCCCTACGAGCAGTACTTC. Amino acid sequence: CASSKGAPYEQYF. The rearrangement joins TRBV21-1 to TRBJ2-7; the D segment call TRBD1 is taken from the table without a DNA check. TRBV21-1 is deemed a pseudogene. This CDR3 is built from 13 residues.